Here is one T cell receptor (beta chain) with its context. Its antigen is not known. The record originates from a study of naive and memory T cell subsets. Overall study findings and caveats: Each distinct alpha or beta sequence counts as one clonotype. Especially in CD8 cells, naive repertoires contained a few larger clonotypes, possibly CD45RA-re-expressing memory cells. Activation and differentiation may alter RNA-based TCR counts.

Trimming took 2 bases from V and 0 from J, leaving 14 bases between them. The length of the CDR3 is 16 residues. Germline assignment: CDR1 MNHEY and CDR2 SVGEGT. Four subsets defined by CD45RA and CD27 were sorted after CD3, CD4, CD8 and live/dead staining. An equimolar mix of two oligonucleotides served as the beta constant-region primer for TRBC1 and TRBC2. Four rounds of PCR amplified the ligated cDNA using nested alpha and beta constant-region primers plus SP2. MiXCR was run by TCRdb on the UMI-ligation and nested PCR reads, yielding one entry per CDR3 protein. The data contain over 100,000 distinct CDR3 sequences, 13% to 15% of them singletons.

The source is a human donor in good health. The material sequenced was naive CD8+ T cells from blood. This chain links TRBV6-2 or TRBV6-3 with TRBJ2-7; D not resolved. In DNA, the CDR3 is TGTGCCAGCAGTTACCTCGCAGCCTCGGACTCCTACGAGCAGTACTTC. Protein sequence: CASSYLAASDSYEQYF.